These 20 T cell receptor beta chains share one sample of origin, sequenced in a study of T cells after yellow fever vaccination. In TCRdb, the 5' RACE reads were re-called with MiXCR into one record per CDR3 protein. The sample holds around 160,000 distinct CDR3 sequences, 6% to 7.5% seen once. Material: CD4+ T cells sorted from PBMCs, obtained around 5 days after the first yellow fever vaccination. Receptors originate from a man younger than 35 who received the YFV17D yellow fever vaccine.

This clonotype was counted between two and nine times. J is TRBJ1-2 and V is TRBV5-1, with TRBD1 identical over 7 bases. The CDR3 length is 13 residues. The germline V gene has CDR1 SGHRS and CDR2 YFSETQ. J was trimmed by 3 bases and V by 7 bases; bases with no gene match: 6. CDR3 in DNA: TGCGCCAGCGGACCAACAGGGGACTATGGCTACACCTTC. Translation gives CASGPTGDYGYTF.

This sequence joins TRBV29-1 and TRBJ1-4, with D perhaps TRBD1 (5 bases). Between the trimmed V and J ends, which lost 5 bases and 4 bases, there was a span of 14 bases. The CDR3 extends over 14 amino acids. CDR1 is SQVTM, CDR2 ANQGSEA, per germline. The CDR3 DNA reads TGCAGCGTTCATTCCGGACAATATAATGAAAAACTGTTTTTT. Residues: CSVHSGQYNEKLFF.

This chain joins TRBV12-3 or TRBV12-4 and TRBJ1-3, with D unclear. The CDR3 totals 12 residues. Trimming shortened V by 5 bases and J by 4 bases, and 6 bases separated the two germline ends. In DNA form, the CDR3 reads TGTGCCAGCAGTATCACAGGAAACACCATATATTTT. It translates to CASSITGNTIYF.

Worth noting for this clonotype: Being one base from a much bigger clone, this may be a read error. The chain uses TRBV5-1 and TRBJ2-7; 8 bases are a match to TRBD2. The CDR3 has 15 residues. Germline V gives CDR1 SGHRS, CDR2 YFSETQ. V shed 3 bases, J shed 5 bases, and the junction held 10 bases outside the gene matches. The CDR3 spells CASSYLQRGSNEQYF. In nucleotides, the CDR3 is TGCGCCAGCAGCTACCTGCAGCGGGGGAGTAACGAGCAGTACTTC.

This clonotype was counted at least ten times. This sequence joins TRBV7-3 and TRBJ2-5; D may be TRBD1 (5 bases). This CDR3 spans 13 amino acids. V was pared by 5 bases and J by 5 bases, with 12 bases between. Germline values: CDR1 SGHTA, CDR2 FQGTGA. The CDR3 loop is CASSEQAEETQYF. The CDR3 DNA reads TGTGCCAGCAGCGAACAGGCGGAGGAGACCCAGTACTTC.

This clonotype has more than one count but fewer than ten. The rearrangement uses TRBV5-1 and TRBJ1-1; 9 nucleotides match TRBD1. The CDR3 extends over 19 amino acids. Losses at the gene ends were 2 bases for V and 3 bases for J; bases not matched to a gene: 17. CDR1 and CDR2 (germline): SGHRS, YFSETQ. The CDR3 DNA sequence: TGCGCCAGCAGCTTTTATACAATTCCGGGACAGGGTTTTCACACTGAAGCTTTCTTT. Its translation is CASSFYTIPGQGFHTEAFF.

This clonotype was found many times. The chain carries TRBV5-1 and TRBJ2-7; possibly TRBD2 for D (7 bases). This CDR3 contains 17 residues. Germline assignment: CDR1 SGHRS and CDR2 YFSETQ. With 0 bases removed from V and 5 bases from J, the gap between germline ends came to 21 bases. CDR3 coding DNA: TGCGCCAGCAGCTTGGTTTCAGGGAGGGACACCCGGAACGAGCAGTACTTC. Encoded protein: CASSLVSGRDTRNEQYF.

This clonotype was recorded at least ten times. This sequence joins TRBV6-6 and TRBJ2-3; D perhaps matches TRBD2 (6 bases). Trimming removed 6 bases from V and 9 bases from J, with 10 bases in between. There are 11 residues in the CDR3. Germline V gene data show CDR1 as MNHNY and CDR2 as SVGAGI (reference sequence). Here the CDR3 DNA reads TGTGCCAGCAGCCAGGAGGGGACGCAGTATTTT. Translated: CASSQEGTQYF.

This clonotype occurred a few times. J is TRBJ1-6 and V is TRBV7-9, with TRBD1 as a possible D gene (5 bases). Trimming pared 10 bases from V and 0 bases from J, leaving 19 bases between. Germline CDR1 and CDR2: SEHNR and FQNEAQ (reference sequence). The CDR3 has 17 residues. The CDR3 nucleotides read TGTGCCACTCCGGGGGGGTCAATTGGCTCCTATAATTCACCCCTCCACTTT. Its translation is CATPGGSIGSYNSPLHF.

V gene TRBV4-1 combines with J gene TRBJ1-2; possibly TRBD1 for D (6 bases). CDR3 length equals 15 residues. V was trimmed by 4 bases and J by 7 bases, leaving 19 bases between them. Germline V gene sequence: CDR1 MGHRA, CDR2 YSYEKL. This CDR3 reads CASSRGGRPGSGYTF. The CDR3 coding sequence is TGCGCCAGCAGCCGGGGGGGCAGGCCCGGCAGTGGCTACACCTTC.

The chain combines TRBV3-1 with TRBJ2-7; TRBD1 matches 8 bases. Germline CDR1 and CDR2: LGHDT and YNNKEL (reference sequence). With V trimmed by 4 bases and J by 4 bases, 12 bases remained unmatched. This CDR3 has 16 residues. The CDR3 DNA is TGTGCCAGCAGCCGAAGAGGACAGGGCGGAGTATACGAGCAGTACTTC. Its protein product is CASSRRGQGGVYEQYF.

This clonotype has a count of ten or more. The chain is built from TRBV28 and TRBJ2-5, with D perhaps TRBD2 (6 bases). V lost 5 bases to trimming and J lost 5 bases, with 18 bases between them. The CDR3 is made up of 15 amino acids. Looked up from germline, CDR1 is MDHEN and CDR2 is SYDVKM. CDR3 region: CASSPHGGFIETQYF. The CDR3 coding sequence is TGTGCCAGCAGTCCCCACGGGGGTTTCATCGAGACCCAGTACTTC.

This clonotype occurred many times. V is TRBV24-1 and J is TRBJ2-7; D unclear. Trimming removed 7 bases from V and 4 bases from J, with 7 bases in between. The CDR3 sequence is 11 residues long. Per germline, CDR1 KGHDR and CDR2 SFDVKD. This chain's CDR3 is CATRLGYEQYV. The CDR3, as DNA: TGTGCCACCAGGTTGGGTTACGAGCAGTACGTC.

This clonotype came up many times. The chain couples TRBV7-2 to TRBJ2-5; the D is unclear. CDR3 length equals 15 residues. Germline V lookup: CDR1 SGHTA, CDR2 FQGNSA. The V end was cut by 3 bases, the J end by 2 bases, with 13 bases between. The chain's CDR3 is CASSLALQRQETQYF. CDR3 DNA sequence: TGTGCCAGCAGCTTGGCTCTACAGAGACAAGAGACCCAGTACTTC.

The chain links TRBV20-1 to TRBJ1-5, with TRBD1 matching over 8 bases. The CDR3 length is 15 residues. CDR1 is DFQATT, CDR2 SNEGSKA, per germline (reference sequence). V trimming: 2 bases; J trimming: 7 bases; junction bases outside the gene matches: 10. CDR3 sequence: CSARSLTGAGQPQHF. The CDR3 nucleotides read TGCAGTGCTAGATCATTGACAGGGGCTGGGCAGCCCCAGCATTTT.

There are a few counts of this clonotype. The chain couples TRBV5-1 to TRBJ2-7; the D gene is possibly TRBD2 (5 bases). The CDR3 is made up of 13 amino acids. CDR1 SGHRS and CDR2 YFSETQ come from the germline V gene. Trimming removed 0 bases at V and 6 bases at J, with 10 bases between. The CDR3 region is CASSLGLGGEQYF. CDR3 coding DNA: TGCGCCAGCAGCTTGGGCTTAGGAGGCGAGCAGTACTTC.

A few counts support this clonotype. This chain connects TRBV6-1 to TRBJ1-3; D not certain. CDR1 is MNHNS, CDR2 SASEGT, per germline. This CDR3 region has 13 residues. V lost 4 bases, J lost 2 bases, and 6 bases lay in between. The CDR3 loop reads CASSGSPGNTIYF. In DNA form, the CDR3 reads TGTGCCAGCAGTGGCAGTCCTGGAAACACCATATATTTT.

This clonotype was recorded a few times. V gene TRBV7-2 combines with J gene TRBJ2-6; D remains unclear. The CDR3 is 16 residues long. Trimming shortened V by 1 base and J by 0 bases, and 7 bases separated the two germline ends. Germline V gene lookup returns CDR1 SGHTA and CDR2 FQGNSA. The CDR3 DNA reads as TGTGCCAGCAGCTTAGGGGCCAACTCTGGGGCCAACGTCCTGACTTTC. This translates into CASSLGANSGANVLTF. The whole variable domain, filled in from reference TRBV7-2 and TRBJ2-6, reads GAGVSQSPSNKVTEKGKDVELRCDPISGHTALYWYRQSLGQGLEFLIYFQGNSAPDKSGLPSDRFSAERTGGSVSTLTIQRTQQEDSAVYLCASSLGANSGANVLTFGAGSRLTVL.

This chain uses TRBV4-1 with TRBJ1-2; D might be TRBD1 (6 bases). This CDR3 region has 16 residues. Germline CDR1 and CDR2: MGHRA and YSYEKL. Trimming stripped 4 bases from V and 2 bases from J, with 17 bases between. The CDR3 coding sequence is TGCGCCAGCAGCCCATCCGGTGGGGGCGAAAACTATGGCTACACCTTC. Protein: CASSPSGGGENYGYTF.

This clonotype was detected ten times or more. The chain recombines TRBV6-4 with TRBJ2-1; possible D gene TRBD2, 6 bases. V lost 2 bases and J 0 bases, leaving 8 bases between the germline ends. The CDR3 sequence is 15 residues long. The germline CDR1 and CDR2 sequences are MRHNA and SNTAGT. The CDR3 protein is CASSDSGFSYNEQFF. The CDR3 DNA reads as TGTGCCAGCAGTGACAGCGGGTTCTCCTACAATGAGCAGTTCTTC.